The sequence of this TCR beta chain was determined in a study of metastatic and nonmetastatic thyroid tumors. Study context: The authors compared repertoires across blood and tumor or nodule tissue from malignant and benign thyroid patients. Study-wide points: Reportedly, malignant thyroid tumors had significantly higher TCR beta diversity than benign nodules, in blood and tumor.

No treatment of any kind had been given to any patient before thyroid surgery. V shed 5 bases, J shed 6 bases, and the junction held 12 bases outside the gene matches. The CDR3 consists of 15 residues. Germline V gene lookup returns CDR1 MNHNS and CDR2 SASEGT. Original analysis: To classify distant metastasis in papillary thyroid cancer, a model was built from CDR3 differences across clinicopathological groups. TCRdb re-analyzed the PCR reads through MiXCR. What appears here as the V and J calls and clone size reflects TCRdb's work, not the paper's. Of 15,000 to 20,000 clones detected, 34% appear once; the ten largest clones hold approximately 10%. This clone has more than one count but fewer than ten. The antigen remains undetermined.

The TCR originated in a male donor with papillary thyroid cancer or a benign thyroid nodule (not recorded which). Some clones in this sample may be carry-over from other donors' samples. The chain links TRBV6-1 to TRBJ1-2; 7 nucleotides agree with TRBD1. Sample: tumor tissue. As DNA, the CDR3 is TGTGCCAGCAGTAGCTACAGGGGTCCCCCACATGGCTACACCTTC. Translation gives CASSSYRGPPHGYTF.